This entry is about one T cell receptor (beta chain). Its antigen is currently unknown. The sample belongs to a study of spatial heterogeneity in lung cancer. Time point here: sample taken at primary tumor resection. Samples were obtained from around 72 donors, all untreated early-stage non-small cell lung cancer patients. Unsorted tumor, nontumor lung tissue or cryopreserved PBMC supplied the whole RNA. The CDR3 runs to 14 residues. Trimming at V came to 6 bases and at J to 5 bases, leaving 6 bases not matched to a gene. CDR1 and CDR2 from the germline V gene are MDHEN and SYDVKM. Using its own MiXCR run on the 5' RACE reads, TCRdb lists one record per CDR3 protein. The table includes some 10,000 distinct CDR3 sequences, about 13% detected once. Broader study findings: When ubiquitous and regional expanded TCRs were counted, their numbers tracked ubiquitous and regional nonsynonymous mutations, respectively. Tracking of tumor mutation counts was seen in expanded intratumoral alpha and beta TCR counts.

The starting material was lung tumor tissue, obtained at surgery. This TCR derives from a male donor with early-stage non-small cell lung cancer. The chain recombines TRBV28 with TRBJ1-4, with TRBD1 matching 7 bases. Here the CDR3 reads CASSSGQKNEKLFF. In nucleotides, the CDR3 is TGTGCCAGCAGCTCGGGACAGAAGAATGAAAAACTGTTTTTT. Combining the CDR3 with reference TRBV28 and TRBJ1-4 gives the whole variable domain DVKVTQSSRYLVKRTGEKVFLECVQDMDHENMFWYRQDPGLGLRLIYFSYDVKMKEKGDIPEGYSVSREKKERFSLILESASTNQTSMYLCASSSGQKNEKLFFGSGTQLSVL.